What follows describes a single T cell receptor (beta chain). Its antigen remains unidentified. Germline CDR1 is MGHRA and CDR2 is YSYEKL. The V segment lost 3 bases and the J segment 4 bases; nucleotides outside the gene matches: 6. CDR3 length: 15 amino acids. The record originates from a study of a mutant IDH1 vaccine in newly diagnosed glioma. Study-level information: Therapy received beforehand was radiotherapy, temozolomide, or both, with most patients given both.

TCRdb's copy holds only in-frame clones and misses some; the assay was immunoSEQ multiplex PCR. The sample has 50,000 to 60,000 clones; under 90% are singletons. The study, taken as a whole, reports: Pseudoprogression appeared independent of alterations in top peripheral clonotypes.

Time point of the sample: week 23, last vaccination. The vaccine gave 300 ug of a 20-mer mutant IDH1 peptide subcutaneously per dose. The chain uses TRBV4-1 and TRBJ2-5, with TRBD1 matching over 9 bases. The sequence derives from a man aged 40-49 years with glioma. This sample comprised PBMCs, obtained from a glioma patient whose treatment included an IDH1 peptide vaccine. This CDR3 is CASSHDTGGRETQYF. CDR3 DNA: TGCGCCAGCAGCCACGATACAGGGGGCCGAGAGACCCAGTACTTC.